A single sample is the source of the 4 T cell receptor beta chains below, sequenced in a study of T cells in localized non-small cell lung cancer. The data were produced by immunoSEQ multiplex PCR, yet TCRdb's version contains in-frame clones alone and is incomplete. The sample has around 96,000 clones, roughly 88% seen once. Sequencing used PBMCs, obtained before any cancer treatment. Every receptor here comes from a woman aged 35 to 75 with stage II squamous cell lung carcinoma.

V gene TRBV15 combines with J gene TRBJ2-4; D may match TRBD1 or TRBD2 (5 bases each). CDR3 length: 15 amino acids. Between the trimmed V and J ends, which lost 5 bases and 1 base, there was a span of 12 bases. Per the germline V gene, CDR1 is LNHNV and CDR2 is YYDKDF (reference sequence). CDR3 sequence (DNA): TGTGCCACCAGCCCCCGTTGGGGGGCCAAAAACATTCAGTACTTC. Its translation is CATSPRWGAKNIQYF.

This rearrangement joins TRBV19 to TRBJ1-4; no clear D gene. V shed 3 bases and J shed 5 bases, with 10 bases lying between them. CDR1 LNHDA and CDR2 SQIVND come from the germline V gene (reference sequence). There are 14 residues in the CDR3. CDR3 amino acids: CASSMGRHNEKLFF. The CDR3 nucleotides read TGTGCCAGTAGTATGGGCAGGCACAATGAAAAACTGTTTTTT.

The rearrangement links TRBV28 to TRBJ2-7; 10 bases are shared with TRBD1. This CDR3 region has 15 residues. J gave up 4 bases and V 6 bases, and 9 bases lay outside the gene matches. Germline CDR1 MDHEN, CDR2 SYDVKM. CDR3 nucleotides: TGTGCCAGCAGCAGCCGACAGGGGGCTTTGTACGAGCAGTACTTC. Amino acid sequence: CASSSRQGALYEQYF.

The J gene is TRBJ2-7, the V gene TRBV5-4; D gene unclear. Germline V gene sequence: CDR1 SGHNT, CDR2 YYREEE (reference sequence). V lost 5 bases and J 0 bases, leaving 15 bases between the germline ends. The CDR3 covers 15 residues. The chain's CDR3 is CASSRLDLSSYEQYF. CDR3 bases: TGTGCCAGCAGTAGACTGGATCTCAGCTCCTACGAGCAGTACTTC.